This TCR beta chain was found in a study of blood T cell repertoires in COVID-19. Study information: Both acute and convalescent COVID-19 samples were obtained from the United States, Italy and Spain. Nucleic acid was either cDNA or gDNA, and it came from T cells, B-cell-depleted T cells, or PBMCs.

This clone was observed a handful of times. This same CDR3 is encoded by further DNA sequences in the sample. Data came from immunoSEQ multiplex PCR; TCRdb stores just in-frame clones and leaves some out. The data contain a few hundred thousand clones, 86% of them seen just once; the ten biggest clones take up about 4.8%. Germline CDR1 SGHRS, CDR2 YFSETQ. Trimming left V 2 bases short and J 0 bases short, with 9 bases between. CDR3 length equals 14 residues. Sequencing input: peripheral blood. This clonotype was sampled from a man between 45 and 60 years old with acute or convalescent COVID-19. This chain uses TRBV5-1 with TRBJ2-7; the D gene is possibly TRBD1 (5 bases). The chain's CDR3 is CASSLTGSSYEQYF. The CDR3 DNA is TGCGCCAGCAGCTTAACAGGTTCCTCCTACGAGCAGTACTTC. The whole variable domain, filled in from reference TRBV5-1 and TRBJ2-7, reads KAGVTQTPRYLIKTRGQQVTLSCSPISGHRSVSWYQQTPGQGLQFLFEYFSETQRNKGNFPGRFSGRQFSNSRSEMNVSTLELGDSALYLCASSLTGSSYEQYFGPGTRLTVT.